Listed here are 21 T cell receptor beta chains from one sample, sequenced in a study of cytomegalovirus exposure and HLA in healthy donors. TCRdb's copy holds only in-frame clones and misses some; the assay was immunoSEQ multiplex PCR. The table has about 240,000 clones, approximately 87% seen once. Input material: PBMCs. These TCRs come from a man aged 18 to 29 in good health and CMV-seronegative.

The V and J genes are TRBV4-3 and TRBJ1-1; 8 nucleotides match TRBD1. Germline V gene lookup returns CDR1 LGHNA and CDR2 YSLEER. The CDR3 has 15 amino acids. J was trimmed by 2 bases and V by 1 base; bases with no gene match: 3. The CDR3 protein is CASSQGSGGNTEAFF. The CDR3 DNA reads as TGCGCCAGCAGCCAAGGTTCAGGGGGCAACACTGAAGCTTTCTTT.

The genes are TRBV28 and TRBJ2-2, with TRBD2 identical over 8 bases. The V and J ends lost 5 bases and 7 bases, in that order; junction bases with no gene match: 9. This CDR3 has 15 residues. Germline values: CDR1 MDHEN, CDR2 SYDVKM. CDR3 sequence reads: CASSGRRGAYGELFF. CDR3 in DNA: TGTGCCAGCAGTGGCCGGCGGGGGGCTTACGGGGAGCTGTTTTTT.

The rearrangement joins TRBV5-1 to TRBJ2-1; the match to TRBD2 covers 9 bases. The CDR3 runs to 14 residues. CDR1 and CDR2 from the germline V gene are SGHRS and YFSETQ. Germline trimming cut 3 bases from V and 8 bases from J; bases unmatched to any gene: 6. The chain's CDR3 is CASSSRGGRDEQFF. The DNA of the CDR3 is TGCGCCAGCAGCTCGCGGGGGGGCCGAGATGAGCAGTTCTTC.

The gene calls are TRBV7-2 and TRBJ1-2, with 7 positions matching TRBD1. The CDR3 is 15 amino acids. Germline loops: CDR1 SGHTA, CDR2 FQGNSA. V shed 6 bases and J 4 bases; nucleotides not matched to a gene: 11. CDR3 sequence reads: CASRPGRDRLYGYTF. Written as DNA, the CDR3 is TGTGCCAGCAGACCAGGCCGGGACAGACTCTATGGCTACACCTTC.

The chain uses TRBV7-8 and TRBJ2-1; unclear D gene. Per the germline V gene, CDR1 is SGHVS and CDR2 is FQNEAQ. CDR3 size: 13 residues. The ends were cut back, 5 bases at V and 0 bases at J, with 5 bases in the middle. CDR3 sequence (DNA): TGTGCCAGCAGCCTGAGCTCCTACAATGAGCAGTTCTTC. Its protein product is CASSLSSYNEQFF.

Worth noting for this clone: The same CDR3 is also encoded by other DNA sequences in this sample. The chain is built from TRBV5-1 and TRBJ2-3, with 12 bases matching TRBD2. The germline V gene encodes CDR1 SGHRS and CDR2 YFSETQ. This CDR3 spans 16 amino acids. V shed 4 bases and J 0 bases; nucleotides not matched to a gene: 3. CDR3 sequence: CASSPGTSGSTDTQYF. Here the CDR3 DNA reads TGCGCCAGCAGCCCCGGGACTAGCGGGAGCACAGATACGCAGTATTTT. Together with reference TRBV5-1 and TRBJ2-3, the CDR3 gives the full variable domain: KAGVTQTPRYLIKTRGQQVTLSCSPISGHRSVSWYQQTPGQGLQFLFEYFSETQRNKGNFPGRFSGRQFSNSRSEMNVSTLELGDSALYLCASSPGTSGSTDTQYFGPGTRLTVL.

The rearrangement joins TRBV4-2 to TRBJ1-2; a possible D gene is TRBD1 (5 bases). V lost 3 bases to trimming and J lost 3 bases, with 8 bases between them. This CDR3 is built from 13 residues. Germline assignment: CDR1 LGHNA and CDR2 YNFKEQ. In DNA, the CDR3 is TGTGCCAGCAGCCATGGGGGGGACTATGGCTACACCTTC. Protein product: CASSHGGDYGYTF.

This chain connects TRBV4-1 to TRBJ2-1; TRBD2 is a possible D gene (6 bases). The CDR3 is made up of 17 amino acids. Germline V gene sequence: CDR1 MGHRA, CDR2 YSYEKL. V was clipped by 3 bases and J by 10 bases, with 25 bases between them. The CDR3, as DNA: TGCGCCAGCAGCCAGGGTACCGGGACTCAGGGCCGGGGGGAGCAGTTCTTC. Its protein is CASSQGTGTQGRGEQFF.

The chain uses TRBV29-1 and TRBJ2-1; D is ambiguous. Germline loops: CDR1 SQVTM, CDR2 ANQGSEA. V was clipped by 4 bases and J by 6 bases, with 10 bases between them. The CDR3 has 12 amino acids. The CDR3 loop is CSVAPSANEQFF. The CDR3 DNA reads TGCAGCGTTGCCCCCAGCGCCAATGAGCAGTTCTTC.

This clone has only one observation. The chain has TRBV28 and TRBJ2-1, with TRBD2 identical over 15 bases. CDR3 length: 18 residues. After removal of 6 bases from V and 7 bases from J, the junction contained 13 bases not matched to a gene. Looked up from germline, CDR1 is MDHEN and CDR2 is SYDVKM. The chain's CDR3 is CASRPTPGLAGGRNEQFF. DNA for the CDR3: TGTGCCAGCAGGCCAACTCCGGGACTAGCGGGAGGTAGGAATGAGCAGTTCTTC.

As concerns this clone: The sample has other DNA sequences that encode this CDR3 too. V gene TRBV28 combines with J gene TRBJ1-4, with a tentative D call TRBD1 (5 bases). This CDR3 is 13 amino acids long. Germline V CDR1 and CDR2: MDHEN, SYDVKM. Trimming shortened V by 1 base and J by 5 bases, and 5 bases separated the two germline ends. The CDR3 here is CASSLSGNEKLFF. CDR3 coding DNA: TGTGCCAGCAGTTTATCAGGGAATGAAAAACTGTTTTTT. Together with reference TRBV28 and TRBJ1-4, the CDR3 gives the full variable domain: DVKVTQSSRYLVKRTGEKVFLECVQDMDHENMFWYRQDPGLGLRLIYFSYDVKMKEKGDIPEGYSVSREKKERFSLILESASTNQTSMYLCASSLSGNEKLFFGSGTQLSVL.

The V and J genes are TRBV25-1 and TRBJ2-7; D unclear. This CDR3 contains 12 residues. V was shortened by 1 base and J by 6 bases, with 7 bases between the two germline ends. The germline V gene has CDR1 MGHDK and CDR2 SYGVNS. CDR3 protein: CASSEFFGEQYF. CDR3 bases: TGTGCCAGCAGTGAATTTTTCGGCGAGCAGTACTTC.

The chain couples TRBV4-1 to TRBJ1-4; 10 bases fit TRBD1. The V and J ends lost 0 bases and 10 bases, in that order; junction bases with no gene match: 14. The CDR3 sequence is 18 residues long. Germline V lookup: CDR1 MGHRA, CDR2 YSYEKL. The CDR3 sequence is CASSQEGGRGQGGGKLFF. The DNA for the CDR3 is TGCGCCAGCAGCCAAGAAGGAGGACGAGGACAGGGGGGAGGAAAACTGTTTTTT.

The CDR3: CASSLSGGQETQYF. CDR3 DNA: TGCGCCAGCAGCTTGAGCGGGGGGCAAGAGACCCAGTACTTC. The chain joins TRBV5-1 to TRBJ2-5; 9 bases match TRBD2. Germline V gene data show CDR1 as SGHRS and CDR2 as YFSETQ. Unmatched junction bases numbered 0, after V lost 1 base and J lost 2 bases. CDR3 length equals 14 residues.

The count of this clone is one. This chain uses TRBV4-1 with TRBJ2-1; the match to TRBD2 covers 8 bases. CDR3 length: 16 residues. The V and J ends lost 1 base and 5 bases, in that order; junction bases with no gene match: 7. The V gene's germline CDR1 is MGHRA and CDR2 YSYEKL. In nucleotides, the CDR3 is TGCGCCAGCAGCCAAGGCGGGCGGGGGGCGAACAATGAGCAGTTCTTC. This gives the protein CASSQGGRGANNEQFF.

V usage is TRBV19 and J usage is TRBJ2-3, with D hard to call. The CDR3 totals 12 residues. V dropped 6 bases and J dropped 2 bases, with 6 bases sitting between them. The V gene's germline CDR1 is LNHDA and CDR2 SQIVND (reference sequence). CDR3: CASRALTDTQYF. The CDR3 DNA follows: TGTGCCAGTAGAGCACTCACAGATACGCAGTATTTT. The variable domain in full, with the rest retrieved from reference TRBV19 and TRBJ2-3, is DGGITQSPKYLFRKEGQNVTLSCEQNLNHDAMYWYRQDPGQGLRLIYYSQIVNDFQKGDIAEGYSVSREKKESFPLTVTSAQKNPTAFYLCASRALTDTQYFGPGTRLTVL.

The J gene is TRBJ2-7, the V gene TRBV7-8, with 9 bases lining up with TRBD1. The germline gives CDR1 SGHVS, CDR2 FQNEAQ. V trimming: 5 bases; J trimming: 6 bases; junction bases outside the gene matches: 11. There are 15 residues in the CDR3. The CDR3 region is CASSPTRDRAAEQYF. Here the CDR3 DNA reads TGTGCCAGCAGCCCAACCCGGGACAGGGCTGCCGAGCAGTACTTC.

The chain recombines TRBV30 with TRBJ2-1; D unresolved. The germline V gene has CDR1 GTSNPN and CDR2 SVGIG (reference sequence). V lost 4 bases, J lost 0 bases, and 10 bases lay in between. The CDR3 runs to 14 residues. CDR3 in amino acids: CAWMYGRSYNEQFF. The CDR3 DNA is TGTGCCTGGATGTACGGTCGCTCCTACAATGAGCAGTTCTTC.

DNA for the CDR3: TGTGCCAGCTCACAGGGACTAGCGGGAGTAGGGGAGCAGTACTTC. Its protein is CASSQGLAGVGEQYF. The J gene is TRBJ2-7, the V gene TRBV18, with TRBD2 identical over 14 bases. The junction had 6 bases not matched to a gene; V was cut back by 4 bases and J by 7 bases. The V gene's germline CDR1 is KGHSH and CDR2 LQKENI. The CDR3 is made up of 15 amino acids.

This clone was observed a single time. V and J are TRBV7-8 and TRBJ1-5; 9 nucleotides match TRBD1. The trim removed 5 bases at V and 6 bases at J, leaving 11 bases unmatched. Germline CDR1 and CDR2: SGHVS and FQNEAQ. This CDR3 is 16 amino acids long. Here the CDR3 DNA reads TGTGCCAGCAGCGAGGCCGGGACAGGGAGATTTCAGCCCCAGCATTTT. Protein: CASSEAGTGRFQPQHF.

CDR3 residues: CASSQWPGTGAPEQYF. In DNA form, the CDR3 reads TGTGCCAGCAGCCAATGGCCCGGGACAGGGGCGCCCGAGCAGTACTTC. The gene calls are TRBV5-6 and TRBJ2-7, with TRBD1 matching over 10 bases. With 4 bases clipped from V and 6 bases from J, the junction kept 13 bases outside the gene matches. This CDR3 is built from 16 residues. CDR1 is SGHDT, CDR2 YYEEEE, per germline.